The T cell receptor (beta chain) described here comes from a study of T-cell reconstitution after alpha-beta-depleted transplantation in children. Study results and limitations: At one year after transplant, newly produced T cells mostly accounted for T-cell counts and diversity. After transplant, at about two months, alpha-beta T cells were reportedly derived from several hundred expanded graft clones. Recipient T cells and thymic progenitors that survived gave rise to the high TCRbeta diversity observed at day 60 in some patients.

Preparing the TCRbeta library involved the use of unique molecular identifiers. TCRdb ran MiXCR on the PCR reads and lists one entry per CDR3 protein. The sample holds 250,000 to 300,000 distinct CDR3 sequences; over 9% are singletons and the top ten take around 7.6%. Ten or more counts support this clonotype. Its cognate antigen is unknown. Compared with germline, one end of the junction differs, possibly owing to a read error. The clonotype comes from a boy under three years old with acute myeloid leukemia, due to receive a stem cell transplant. The input for sequencing was PBMCs, taken before TCRalphabeta/CD19-depleted stem cell transplant.

In DNA, the CDR3 is TGTGCTAGCAGCTTGGACTCCCCGAGGACCGGGGAGCTGTTTTTT. This sequence encodes CASSLDSPRTGELFF. V is TRBV7-7 and J is TRBJ2-2, with a tentative D call TRBD2 (5 bases). CDR1 is SSHAT and CDR2 is FNYEAQ in the germline V gene (reference sequence). The CDR3 has 15 residues.